Listed below are T cell receptor beta chains from one sample, sequenced in a study of CD8+ T cells in alopecia areata. Assay: immunoSEQ multiplex PCR; the TCRdb copy retains only in-frame clones and omits some. The profile shows roughly 130,000 clones, roughly 58% of them singletons. Sequencing used CD4+ T cells sorted from blood, obtained at week 0. The receptors come from a human donor with alopecia areata. Both conserved end residues are part of each CDR3. A D gene is named only where the DNA matches it firmly. Some rows mark clone size as missing; the rest say once, few, many or name a class of expanded clone.

D gene,J gene,clone size,V gene,CDR3 DNA,CDR3 protein
TRBD2,TRBJ2-3,NA,TRBV7-2,TGTGCCAGCACCCCGGGACTAGCGGGTTCCCGCACTGTCACAGATACGCAGTATTTT,CASTPGLAGSRTVTDTQYF
NA,TRBJ2-1,few,TRBV7-9,TGTGCCAGCAGCTTACGGACGGGAGATCTCAATGAGCAGTTCTTC,CASSLRTGDLNEQFF
NA,TRBJ1-2,NA,TRBV27,TGTGCCAGCAGTTTATCTTTCGGAGGCCAGGCAACATCAGGGAAAGCTAACTATGGCTACACCTTC,CASSLSFGGQATSGKANYGYTF
NA,TRBJ1-1,NA,TRBV7-2,TGTGCCAGCAGCTTGGGGGATCTGAACACTGAAGCTTTCTTT,CASSLGDLNTEAFF
NA,TRBJ2-1,few,TRBV30,TGTGCCTGGAGTTATAACAATGAGCAGTTCTTC,CAWSYNNEQFF
NA,TRBJ2-5,few,TRBV7-9,TGTGCCAGCAGGGAAACGACAGGCCTCGAGACCCAGTACTTC,CASRETTGLETQYF
TRBD2,TRBJ2-1,NA,TRBV5-1,TGCGCCAGCAGGACTAGCGGGGGGAACGCCTACAATGAGCAGTTCTTC,CASRTSGGNAYNEQFF
TRBD1,TRBJ1-2,NA,TRBV7-2,TGTGCCAGCAGCTTAGTTGGGACAGGGGGCGGAGGTGGCTACACCTTC,CASSLVGTGGGGGYTF
TRBD1,TRBJ1-1,NA,TRBV29-1,TGCAGCGTTGTATCGACAGGGGCGAACACTGAAGCTTTCTTT,CSVVSTGANTEAFF
NA,TRBJ2-7,NA,TRBV28,TGTGCCAGCAGTTCACCTTGGACAGATATCGAGCAGTACTTC,CASSSPWTDIEQYF
NA,TRBJ1-5,NA,TRBV7-8,TGTGCCAGCAGCCCGACCCTCGGGAGGCAGCCCCAGCATTTT,CASSPTLGRQPQHF
NA,TRBJ1-2,NA,TRBV9,TGTGCCAGCAGCGTAGCATCTACAGCTTCAAACTATGGCTACACCTTC,CASSVASTASNYGYTF
TRBD2,TRBJ2-6,NA,TRBV7-2,TGTGCCAGCAGCCGGCTAGCGGGGGCCGACTCTGGGGCCAACGTCCTGACTTTC,CASSRLAGADSGANVLTF
NA,TRBJ1-2,NA,TRBV7-2,TGTGCCAGCAGCTTAGATACGGGGAGGTATGGCTACACCTTC,CASSLDTGRYGYTF
TRBD2,TRBJ2-7,NA,TRBV5-1,TGCGCCAGCAGCCCTATACTAGCGGGAGACGAGCAGTACTTC,CASSPILAGDEQYF
TRBD2,TRBJ2-7,NA,TRBV6-5,TGTGCCAGCACCCACGCGTCTAGCGGGAGTGGTGAGCAGTACTTC,CASTHASSGSGEQYF
NA,TRBJ2-6,NA,TRBV4-1,TGCGCCAGCAGCTCCCGACAGACTGGGGCCAACGTCCTGACTTTC,CASSSRQTGANVLTF
NA,TRBJ2-1,NA,TRBV10-3,TGTGCCTCCCGCCCCACTGGCGGAGGGGATGAGCAGTTCTTC,CASRPTGGGDEQFF
TRBD1,TRBJ2-3,NA,TRBV6-6,TGTGCCAGCAGTTACTACACAGGGGGGAAGGCGCAGTATTTT,CASSYYTGGKAQYF
NA,TRBJ2-5,NA,TRBV28,TGTGCCAGCAGTTCCGGGCAGCAAGAGACCCAGTACTTC,CASSSGQQETQYF
NA,TRBJ2-5,NA,TRBV5-1,TGCGCCAGCAGCTTGTTAGTCGAAGGAGAGACCCAGTACTTC,CASSLLVEGETQYF
NA,TRBJ1-4,few,TRBV5-1,TGCGCCAGCAGCCTATCGACGGGATATGAGGGAAATGAAAAACTGTTTTTT,CASSLSTGYEGNEKLFF
TRBD2,TRBJ2-1,NA,TRBV11-2,TGTGCCAGCAGCGCCGGCGGGAGCTCCTACAATGAGCAGTTCTTC,CASSAGGSSYNEQFF
NA,TRBJ2-7,NA,TRBV28,TGTGCCAGCAGTCCTTCGGAGGGGGCTAACTACGAGCAGTACTTC,CASSPSEGANYEQYF
NA,TRBJ2-1,NA,TRBV5-4,TGTGCCAGCAGCTTGGCCCTCAATGAGCAGTTCTTC,CASSLALNEQFF
TRBD2,TRBJ2-1,NA,TRBV6-6,TGTGCCAGCAGCGGGACTAGCGGGGGTTCCTACAATGAGCAGTTCTTC,CASSGTSGGSYNEQFF
NA,TRBJ2-3,NA,TRBV4-1,TGCGCCAGCAGCCAAGGCCAGGCGGGGTGGGATACGCAGTATTTT,CASSQGQAGWDTQYF
TRBD1,TRBJ1-4,NA,TRBV5-1,TGCGCCAGCAGCTCGGGACAGCTTAATGAAAAACTGTTTTTT,CASSSGQLNEKLFF
NA,TRBJ2-1,NA,TRBV19,TGTGCCAGTAGTCCCAAGCAGGGGAACAATGAGCAGTTCTTC,CASSPKQGNNEQFF
TRBD2,TRBJ2-1,NA,TRBV27,TGTGCCAGCAGTTGGACTAGCGGACAGCAGTTCTTC,CASSWTSGQQFF
TRBD1,TRBJ1-5,NA,TRBV18,TGTGCCAGCTCACGATCAGGGGGACTCAATCAGCCCCAGCATTTT,CASSRSGGLNQPQHF
TRBD2,TRBJ2-7,NA,TRBV6-6,TGTGCCAGCAGTTACGAGGCACTGCCGACCGGGGGGGAGCAGTACTTC,CASSYEALPTGGEQYF
NA,TRBJ1-2,NA,TRBV7-2,TGTGCCAGCAGCAGACATGGACAGCCCTATGGCTACACCTTC,CASSRHGQPYGYTF
TRBD1,TRBJ2-1,few,TRBV5-1,TGCGCCAGCAGCGGGAGACAGGGTCTCAATGAGCAGTTCTTC,CASSGRQGLNEQFF
TRBD1,TRBJ1-4,NA,TRBV2,TGTGCCAGCAGCGGGGACAGGGGGCTCAATGAAAAACTGTTTTTT,CASSGDRGLNEKLFF
NA,TRBJ2-1,NA,TRBV7-9,TGTGCCAGCACTCTGGGGCAGAACAATGAGCAGTTCTTC,CASTLGQNNEQFF
NA,TRBJ2-3,NA,TRBV27,TGTGCCAGCAGACCGACTAAAGCGTATGTTGTTGCTCCAGATACGCAGTATTTT,CASRPTKAYVVAPDTQYF
NA,TRBJ2-1,few,TRBV10-3,TGTGCCATCAGTGAAGGGAATGAGCAGTTCTTC,CAISEGNEQFF
NA,TRBJ2-7,NA,TRBV5-1,TGCGCCAGCAGCGCACAGGGAACTCAAGGGATATACTTC,CASSAQGTQGIYF
NA,TRBJ2-6,NA,TRBV4-3,TGCGCCAGCAGCCAAGACCCTAGGGGACCCATCTCTGGGGCCAACGTCCTGACTTTC,CASSQDPRGPISGANVLTF
TRBD1,TRBJ1-1,few,TRBV10-3,TGTGCCATCAGTGAGTCGTCTGGACAGGGGATGTACACTGAAGCTTTCTTT,CAISESSGQGMYTEAFF
NA,TRBJ1-1,NA,TRBV7-3,TGTGCCAGCAGCTTAACGGGGAACACTGAAGCTTTCTTT,CASSLTGNTEAFF
TRBD1,TRBJ1-5,NA,TRBV7-2,TGTGCCAGCAGAATAGGGGGCAGCGATAGCAATCAGCCCCAGCATTTT,CASRIGGSDSNQPQHF
TRBD1,TRBJ1-1,NA,TRBV5-1,TGCGCCAGCAGCTCGCAGGGGGAGACTGAAGCTTTCTTT,CASSSQGETEAFF
NA,TRBJ2-7,NA,TRBV7-8,TGTGCCAGCAGCTTATACGGGGGGCACTCCTACGAGCAGTACTTC,CASSLYGGHSYEQYF
NA,TRBJ2-3,NA,TRBV6-1,TGTGCCAGCAGTGAAATTCGGGGTACTAGCACAGATACGCAGTATTTT,CASSEIRGTSTDTQYF
NA,TRBJ2-5,NA,TRBV7-2,TGTGCCAGCAGTTTTTCCCCGCTTGAGACCCAGTACTTC,CASSFSPLETQYF
NA,TRBJ1-1,NA,TRBV5-1,TGCGCCAGCAGCTTGGCCTCGGTGAACACTGAAGCTTTCTTT,CASSLASVNTEAFF
TRBD2,TRBJ2-1,NA,TRBV2,TGTGCCAGCAGTGCCCAGCGGGAGCATGAGCAGTTCTTC,CASSAQREHEQFF
TRBD1,TRBJ2-1,NA,TRBV2,TGTGCCAGCAACCGGGACAGGGGATACAATGAGCAGTTCTTC,CASNRDRGYNEQFF
NA,TRBJ2-7,NA,TRBV6-1,TGTGCCAGCATCCCGGGACCTACTTACGAGCAGTACTTC,CASIPGPTYEQYF
NA,TRBJ2-1,few,TRBV19,TGTGCCACCGGGACTCCGAGCTCCTACAATGAGCAGTTCTTC,CATGTPSSYNEQFF
TRBD2,TRBJ2-5,NA,TRBV7-2,TGTGCCAGCAGCCCACAGCGGGGGGGACAAGAGACCCAGTACTTC,CASSPQRGGQETQYF
TRBD1,TRBJ2-7,NA,TRBV5-1,TGCGCCAGCAGCGTCCGTCCGGGACAGGATGACGAGCAGTACTTC,CASSVRPGQDDEQYF
TRBD2,TRBJ2-3,NA,TRBV5-4,TGTGCCAGCAGCCCCCACGTGCTGCGGGGGAACACAGATACGCAGTATTTT,CASSPHVLRGNTDTQYF